This is a list of T cell receptor beta chains from one sample in a study of graft-versus-host responses after intestinal transplantation. Measured with immunoSEQ multiplex PCR; TCRdb has only the in-frame clones, and not every one. The sample contains more than 15,000 clones, 38% of which appear only once. The sequenced sample was alloreactive CD8+ T cells from a mixed lymphocyte reaction culture, obtained before intestinal transplant. The receptors derive from a human patient who received an intestinal transplant. Both conserved end residues are part of each CDR3. Fields, in order: clone size, J gene, CDR3 length, D gene, V gene, CDR3 DNA, CDR3 protein. A D gene is named only where the DNA matches it firmly. Size is omitted from some rows. Given values are once, few, many or a class for expanded clones.

. | TRBJ2-1 | 18 | TRBD2 | TRBV9 | TGTGCCAGCAGCGGGGGACTAGCGGGATTCCAACCCTACAATGAGCAGTTCTTC | CASSGGLAGFQPYNEQFF
medium-sized | TRBJ2-7 | 15 | . | TRBV27 | TGTGCCAGCAGTTTGGGTCCAGGGAGCTCCTACGAGCAGTACTTC | CASSLGPGSSYEQYF
. | TRBJ2-7 | 13 | . | TRBV7-2 | TGTGCCAGCAGCCCGGGACCGCGCTACGAGCAGTACTTC | CASSPGPRYEQYF
. | TRBJ2-1 | 12 | . | TRBV4-1 | TGCGCCAGCAGCCAAGTTCCCAATGAGCAGTTCTTC | CASSQVPNEQFF
once | TRBJ2-7 | 14 | TRBD1 | TRBV7-2 | TGTGCCAGCAGCGTTTGGACAGGGGGCTACGAGCAGTACTTC | CASSVWTGGYEQYF
medium-sized | TRBJ1-1 | 14 | . | TRBV14 | TGTGCCAGCAGCCTACCTACAGGAAACACTGAAGCTTTCTTT | CASSLPTGNTEAFF
few | TRBJ1-5 | 15 | . | TRBV9 | TGTGCCAGCAGCGAAGGGGCAGGGGAGGTCCAGCCCCAGCATTTT | CASSEGAGEVQPQHF
. | TRBJ2-5 | 13 | . | TRBV13 | TGTGCCAGCAGCTTAGGACTATTGGAGACCCAGTACTTC | CASSLGLLETQYF
. | TRBJ2-1 | 16 | TRBD2 | TRBV2 | TGTGCCAGCAGATTTGGGGGACTAGCGGGGGGCAATGAGCAGTTCTTC | CASRFGGLAGGNEQFF
. | TRBJ2-7 | 15 | TRBD1 | TRBV2 | TGTGCCAGCAGAACTGCGGACAGGGCCCCGTACGAGCAGTACTTC | CASRTADRAPYEQYF
. | TRBJ1-1 | 15 | . | TRBV5-5 | TGTGCCAGCAGCGGCCGGTACAGGGAGTACACTGAAGCTTTCTTT | CASSGRYREYTEAFF
. | TRBJ2-6 | 17 | . | TRBV28 | TGTGCCAGCACCCCTCGAGTGGGCTACTCTGGGGCCAACGTCCTGACTTTC | CASTPRVGYSGANVLTF
. | TRBJ1-5 | 15 | . | TRBV4-1 | TGCGCCAGCAGCCAAGCGTTGGCTAGCAATCAGCCCCATCATTTT | CASSQALASNQPHHF
. | TRBJ2-3 | 15 | . | TRBV4-3 | TGCGCCAGCAGCCAAGTCTACAGGGACACAGATACGCAGTATTTT | CASSQVYRDTDTQYF
few | TRBJ2-7 | 14 | . | TRBV27 | TGTGCCAGCAGTTTAACAGGGTCCAACTACGAGCAGTACTTC | CASSLTGSNYEQYF
. | TRBJ1-2 | 13 | . | TRBV18 | TGTGCCAGCTCTCCTAGCCGAGTGTGTTGTGACACCTTC | CASSPSRVCCDTF
. | TRBJ2-3 | 16 | TRBD1 | TRBV23-1 | TGCGCCAGCATTACCTTCCGGGACAGGAGCACAGATACGCAGTATTTT | CASITFRDRSTDTQYF
few | TRBJ1-5 | 15 | . | TRBV10-3 | TGTGCCATCAGTGAGGGGGGGTATGGCAATCAGCCCCAGCATTTT | CAISEGGYGNQPQHF
medium-sized | TRBJ2-1 | 14 | TRBD1 | TRBV27 | TGTGCCAGCAGTCCTGGGACAGGGTCATATGAGCAGTTCTTC | CASSPGTGSYEQFF
. | TRBJ1-6 | 16 | TRBD1 | TRBV19 | TGTGCCAGTAGGCCGGACAGGAGCTCCTATAATTCACCCCTCCACTTT | CASRPDRSSYNSPLHF
. | TRBJ2-7 | 14 | TRBD2 | TRBV7-8 | TGTGCCAGCAGCTTTAGCGGGGGACCCTACGAGCAGTACTTC | CASSFSGGPYEQYF
few | TRBJ2-1 | 13 | . | TRBV4-1 | TGCGCCAGCAGCCAAGTCGGGTTGAATGAGCAGTTCTTC | CASSQVGLNEQFF
few | TRBJ2-7 | 14 | TRBD2 | TRBV5-4 | TGTGCCAGCAGCCACGGGGCGGGAGGCTACGAGCAGTACTTC | CASSHGAGGYEQYF
few | TRBJ1-2 | 10 | . | TRBV29-1 | TGCAGCGTTGGGCAGGGTGGCTACACCTTC | CSVGQGGYTF
. | TRBJ2-1 | 12 | . | TRBV7-8 | TGCGCCAGCAGCAACTTCCTCAATGAGCAGTTCTTC | CASSNFLNEQFF
. | TRBJ2-5 | 14 | . | TRBV7-3 | TGTGCCAGCAGCTTGACAGGTTCACAAGAGACCCAGTACTTC | CASSLTGSQETQYF
. | TRBJ2-1 | 14 | . | TRBV4-2 | TGTGCCAGCAGCCAAATGACACAGTACAATGAGCAGTTCTTC | CASSQMTQYNEQFF
few | TRBJ2-2 | 15 | . | TRBV6-5 | TGTGCCAGCAGTGCCACCTACTCGAACACCGGGGAGCTGTTTTTT | CASSATYSNTGELFF
medium-sized | TRBJ2-1 | 16 | TRBD2 | TRBV9 | TGTGCCAGCAGCCCATCTAGCGGGGGGACCTACAATGAGCAGTTCTTC | CASSPSSGGTYNEQFF
few | TRBJ2-7 | 14 | . | TRBV13 | TGTGCCAGCAGCCTTGGTCGAGCCGTGGAAGAGCAGTACTTC | CASSLGRAVEEQYF
medium-sized | TRBJ2-1 | 14 | . | TRBV4-1 | TGCGCCAGCAGCCAAGGGGACGGCTACAATGAGCAGTTCTTC | CASSQGDGYNEQFF
. | TRBJ2-1 | 15 | TRBD2 | TRBV28 | TGTGCCAGCAGTTTTTCTGCGGGAGGGAGCAATGAGCAGTTCTTC | CASSFSAGGSNEQFF
few | TRBJ1-1 | 15 | TRBD1 | TRBV27 | TGTGCCAGCAGTTTAGCCTATGGGACAGGGGAAGAAGCTTTCTTT | CASSLAYGTGEEAFF
. | TRBJ1-2 | 13 | . | TRBV18 | TGTGCCAGCTCACGCGACGGAAACTATGGCTACACCTTC | CASSRDGNYGYTF
. | TRBJ2-7 | 13 | . | TRBV4-1 | TGTGCCAGCAGCTACGGACGGAACTACGAGCAGTACTTC | CASSYGRNYEQYF
few | TRBJ2-1 | 16 | TRBD2 | TRBV9 | TGTGCCAGCAGCGCCCCTAGCGGGAGCTCCTACAATGAGCAGTTCTTC | CASSAPSGSSYNEQFF